This passage covers 13 T cell receptor beta chains from one sample sequenced in a study of blood T cell repertoires in COVID-19. Sequencing used immunoSEQ multiplex PCR; TCRdb keeps in-frame clones, though not all of them. Among approximately 76,000 clones listed, roughly 80% were seen once. Specimen: peripheral blood. The receptor source for this set is a middle-aged man with acute or convalescent COVID-19.

The V gene is TRBV5-8, the J gene TRBJ1-1; 9 nucleotides match TRBD1. Trimming cost V 4 bases and J 1 base; bases outside gene matches: 11. The CDR3 has 17 amino acids. The germline CDR1 and CDR2 sequences are SGHTS and YDEGEE. The CDR3 sequence is CASSPTRGQGKNTEAFF. The CDR3, as DNA: TGTGCCAGCAGCCCTACCCGAGGACAGGGGAAGAACACTGAAGCTTTCTTT.

The chain carries TRBV6-6 and TRBJ2-7; 7 nucleotides align to TRBD1. This CDR3 comprises 15 residues. The junction had 9 bases not matched to a gene; V was cut back by 6 bases and J by 1 base. The germline CDR1 and CDR2 sequences are MNHNY and SVGAGI (reference sequence). The CDR3 loop reads CASRSLETGSYEQYF. As DNA, the CDR3 is TGTGCCAGCAGATCCCTGGAGACAGGGTCCTACGAGCAGTACTTC.

The genes are TRBV3-1 (or the pseudogene TRBV3-2) and TRBJ1-3; no firm D call. Germline CDR1 reads LGHDT; CDR2 reads YNNKEL (reference sequence). V lost 4 bases and J 1 base, leaving 11 bases between the germline ends. The CDR3 runs to 15 residues. The CDR3 DNA is TGTGCCAGCAGCCTCACCGGAGGGTCTGGAAACACCATATATTTT. Its protein is CASSLTGGSGNTIYF.

This chain connects TRBV10-3 to TRBJ1-1, with D uncertain. From germline, CDR1 is ENHRY and CDR2 SYGVKD. The CDR3 sequence is 13 residues long. V was pared by 11 bases and J by 8 bases, with 21 bases between. The CDR3 nucleotides read TGTGCCGCCTCGCCGGGAGTGGATCGGGAAGCTTTCTTT. This gives the protein CAASPGVDREAFF.

This chain uses TRBV6-1 with TRBJ1-4, with D uncertain. Germline lookup yields CDR1 MNHNS and CDR2 SASEGT. This CDR3 spans 14 amino acids. Trimming shortened V by 3 bases and J by 3 bases, and 8 bases separated the two germline ends. The CDR3: CASSDRGSNEKLFF. The DNA of the CDR3 is TGTGCCAGCAGTGACCGGGGATCTAATGAAAAACTGTTTTTT.

Only a few counts were recorded for this clone. The chain is built from TRBV30 and TRBJ1-5, with TRBD1 matching 11 bases. The CDR3 consists of 16 residues. Germline V CDR1 and CDR2: GTSNPN, SVGIG (reference sequence). V lost 0 bases to trimming and J lost 1 base; unmatched junction nucleotides: 2. This chain's CDR3 is CAWSVGTGGSNQPQHF. The CDR3 bases are TGTGCCTGGAGTGTCGGGACAGGGGGGAGCAATCAGCCCCAGCATTTT.

At least ten counts were recorded for this clone. The chain uses TRBV7-2 and TRBJ2-4; TRBD2 might be the D (6 bases). CDR3 length: 14 amino acids. V lost 1 base and J lost 15, with 19 bases in between. Germline assignment: CDR1 SGHTA and CDR2 FQGNSA. CDR3 sequence: CASSLVLGTPRPYF. The CDR3 region has the DNA TGTGCCAGCAGCTTAGTGCTTGGGACTCCCCGCCCGTACTTC.

The V and J genes are TRBV7-9 and TRBJ2-5; D not certain. The germline V gene has CDR1 SEHNR and CDR2 FQNEAQ (reference sequence). CDR3 length equals 13 residues. V was clipped by 5 bases and J by 0 bases, with 7 bases between them. The CDR3 DNA is TGTGCCAGCAGCCGTTTGTACCAAGAGACCCAGTACTTC. It yields the protein CASSRLYQETQYF.

The chain joins TRBV28 to TRBJ2-1; 10 nucleotides agree with TRBD1. The CDR3 totals 15 residues. CDR1 and CDR2 (germline): MDHEN, SYDVKM. Trimming removed 3 bases from V and 5 bases from J; junction bases left unmatched: 4. CDR3 in DNA: TGTGCCAGCAGTTTTCGGGACAGGGGTAACAATGAGCAGTTCTTC. This translates into CASSFRDRGNNEQFF. Full variable domain (missing parts from reference TRBV28 and TRBJ2-1): DVKVTQSSRYLVKRTGEKVFLECVQDMDHENMFWYRQDPGLGLRLIYFSYDVKMKEKGDIPEGYSVSREKKERFSLILESASTNQTSMYLCASSFRDRGNNEQFFGPGTRLTVL.

The chain has TRBV10-1 and TRBJ2-1, with 15 bases that match TRBD2. Germline V gene sequence: CDR1 WNHNN, CDR2 SYGVQD (reference sequence). V trimming: 3 bases; J trimming: 9 bases; junction bases outside the gene matches: 6. This CDR3 has 16 residues. Here the CDR3 DNA reads TGCGCCAGCAGTGACTCCGGACTAGCGGGAGGGGGTGAGCAGTTCTTC. It yields the protein CASSDSGLAGGGEQFF.

V and J are TRBV2 and TRBJ2-1, with 8 bases identical to TRBD2. The germline V gene has CDR1 SNHLY and CDR2 FYNNEI. The V and J ends lost 7 bases and 6 bases, in that order; junction bases with no gene match: 2. The CDR3 sequence is 12 residues long. This CDR3 is CASISGVNEQFF. As DNA, the CDR3 is TGTGCCAGCATTAGCGGGGTCAATGAGCAGTTCTTC.

The chain couples TRBV7-3 to TRBJ2-1, with 15 bases identical to TRBD2. This CDR3 is built from 15 residues. CDR1 and CDR2 (germline): SGHTA, FQGTGA. V shed 4 bases and J 6 bases; nucleotides not matched to a gene: 1. CDR3 sequence (DNA): TGTGCCAGCAGCTCGGGACTAGCGGGAGGCAATGAGCAGTTCTTC. Protein sequence: CASSSGLAGGNEQFF. The full variable domain, completed using reference TRBV7-3 and TRBJ2-1, is GAGVSQTPSNKVTEKGKYVELRCDPISGHTALYWYRQSLGQGPEFLIYFQGTGAADDSGLPNDRFFAVRPEGSVSTLKIQRTERGDSAVYLCASSSGLAGGNEQFFGPGTRLTVL.

The chain couples TRBV7-2 to TRBJ1-2; 7 positions match TRBD1. V was clipped by 5 bases and J by 8 bases; unmatched bases: 11. Germline-derived CDR1 and CDR2 are SGHTA and FQGNSA. This CDR3 region has 14 residues. The CDR3 protein is CASSSRDRGFGYTF. In DNA, the CDR3 is TGTGCCAGCAGCAGCAGGGACAGAGGATTCGGCTACACCTTC.